The rows below give T cell receptor beta chains drawn from one sample of a study of blood T cells in healthy people across ages. TCRdb used MiXCR to reprocess the 5' RACE reads, holding one entry per CDR3 protein. The sample records some 880,000 distinct CDR3 sequences, 30% to 45% being singletons. The specimen sequenced was blood. The receptors originated from a man younger than 35 in good health. The conserved cysteine and the conserved F or W are not part of the CDR3 here. Some rows have no size entry. The others give once, few or many, or a class for an expanded clone.

v_call clone_size cdr3_aa
TRBV20-1 - SAQLAGSSYEQY
TRBV2 many ASSRDRSTDTQY
TRBV29-1 few SVRTGGNT
TRBV3-1 - ASSQLSGGFILGGNTEAF
TRBV7-3 few ASSLSGRGNSPLH
TRBV7-2 - ASSLFTGEYSTDTQY
TRBV5-1 - ASSPDRGRNEQY
TRBV5-1 few ASSLVGTTNEKLF
TRBV13 few ASSGTSGGLTDTQY
TRBV20-1 few SAGTGGEGNTEAF
TRBV2 few ASSESDREGTYGYT
TRBV21-1 - ASSKGYRAESPLH
TRBV29-1 - SVYLPGTTLY
TRBV21-1 - ASSKLAGGSGNTIY
TRBV6-5 many ASSWGSSYEQY
TRBV7-9 many ASSSRQGHHEQY
TRBV10-3 - AISETGVGSSGELF
TRBV4-3 few ASSQELGNLAEAF
TRBV20-1 once SARATIATEAF
TRBV20-1 - SATGWGQETQY
TRBV28 few ASSSGTGRRYEQY
TRBV12-3/TRBV12-4 - ASSPGGNAGANVLT
TRBV7-2 - ASSFGTREYNEQF
TRBV7-2 - ASSLGQFQLAKNIQY
TRBV29-1 - SVGTEDYNEQF
TRBV28 few ASSPAGAQTDTQY
TRBV20-1 - SARPGTGLGDETQY
TRBV29-1 - SVAQMGNGYT
TRBV9 - ASSPPSTQY
TRBV6-9 few ASRRTETNSPLH
TRBV12-3/TRBV12-4 - ASSSASGGAQY
TRBV7-8 - ACSLMTSNEQF
TRBV4-1 - ASSQVGPPSNTGELF
TRBV5-6 - ASSLGNRFDEQY
TRBV7-2 many ASSSLAGDYNEQF